The 32 T cell receptor beta chains presented below share a single source sample, sequenced in a study of control samples from healthy donors and cancer patients. Method: immunoSEQ multiplex PCR; TCRdb's copy keeps in-frame clones and lacks some. The data contain over 200,000 clones, more than 65% of them singletons. The specimen was PBMCs. All receptors derive from a woman in her sixties or seventies with lung cancer.

CDR3 amino acids: CASSSYRGNSYEQYF. The CDR3, as DNA: TGCGCCAGCAGCTCATACCGGGGCAACTCCTACGAGCAGTACTTC. The chain links TRBV5-1 to TRBJ2-7; either TRBD1 or TRBD2 may fit D (5 bases each). Deletions cut 3 bases from V and 0 bases from J, with 13 bases between. CDR1 is SGHRS, CDR2 YFSETQ, per germline. The CDR3 totals 15 residues.

This sequence joins TRBV12-5 and TRBJ2-3, with TRBD1 identical over 7 bases. The CDR3 is made up of 18 amino acids. The V gene end was trimmed by 4 bases and the J gene end by 2 bases; junction bases not matched to a gene: 15. Germline V CDR1 and CDR2: LGHNT, FRNRAP. CDR3 protein: CASGSTSTGWYSTDTQYF. In nucleotides, the CDR3 is TGTGCTAGTGGTTCGACGTCGACAGGGTGGTATTCCACAGATACGCAGTATTTT. The whole variable domain, remainder taken from reference TRBV12-5 and TRBJ2-3, is DARVTQTPRHKVTEMGQEVTMRCQPILGHNTVFWYRQTMMQGLELLAYFRNRAPLDDSGMPKDRFSAEMPDATLATLKIQPSEPRDSAVYFCASGSTSTGWYSTDTQYFGPGTRLTVL.

This chain links TRBV6-5 with TRBJ2-6; D unclear. Germline V gene sequence: CDR1 MNHEY, CDR2 SVGAGI. V lost 0 bases and J lost 0, with 6 bases in between. This CDR3 contains 16 residues. The CDR3 loop is CASSYSQASGANVLTF. In nucleotides, the CDR3 is TGTGCCAGCAGTTACTCCCAAGCCTCTGGGGCCAACGTCCTGACTTTC.

The chain combines TRBV18 with TRBJ2-1; the D is unclear. V lost 3 bases and J 9 bases, leaving 21 bases between the germline ends. The CDR3 totals 16 residues. Germline V gene sequence: CDR1 KGHSH, CDR2 LQKENI. This CDR3 reads CASSPSPPSFLTEQFF. CDR3 DNA: TGTGCCAGCTCACCGTCGCCCCCAAGTTTCTTGACTGAGCAGTTCTTC.

The chain is built from TRBV6-1 and TRBJ2-3; 7 positions match TRBD2. The CDR3 sequence is 16 residues long. Germline V gene sequence: CDR1 MNHNS, CDR2 SASEGT. J was trimmed by 4 bases and V by 2 bases; bases with no gene match: 9. The CDR3 sequence is CASSESGGSVSDTQYF. In DNA form, the CDR3 reads TGTGCCAGCAGTGAATCCGGCGGGAGTGTCTCAGATACGCAGTATTTT.

This clone was counted between two and nine times. The genes are TRBV28 and TRBJ1-4, with D tentatively TRBD1 (6 bases). The germline V and J ends were trimmed by 7 bases and 8 bases, with 17 bases remaining between them. The CDR3 has 14 residues. CDR1 and CDR2 from the germline V gene are MDHEN and SYDVKM. CDR3 residues: CASTPGGRREKLFF. DNA of the CDR3: TGTGCCAGCACCCCGGGGGGGCGGAGGGAAAAACTGTTTTTT. Drawing the rest from reference TRBV28 and TRBJ1-4, the complete variable domain is DVKVTQSSRYLVKRTGEKVFLECVQDMDHENMFWYRQDPGLGLRLIYFSYDVKMKEKGDIPEGYSVSREKKERFSLILESASTNQTSMYLCASTPGGRREKLFFGSGTQLSVL.

The rearrangement joins TRBV6-5 to TRBJ2-7; 10 positions agree with TRBD1. The CDR3 is 16 residues long. J gave up 10 bases and V 0 bases, and 12 bases lay outside the gene matches. CDR1 is MNHEY and CDR2 is SVGAGI in the germline V gene. For the CDR3, the DNA is TGTGCCAGCAGTTACTCGGCAAGGACAGGGGGGCCTTCCCAGTACTTC. Translation gives CASSYSARTGGPSQYF.

This clone was observed a single time. The V and J genes are TRBV12-3 or TRBV12-4 and TRBJ1-1, with TRBD1 identical over 7 bases. Losses at the gene ends were 4 bases for V and 7 bases for J; bases not matched to a gene: 6. This CDR3 region has 13 residues. CDR3 amino acids: CASSSQGPYEAFF. CDR3 nucleotide sequence: TGTGCCAGCAGTTCACAGGGGCCGTATGAAGCTTTCTTT.

The CDR3 nucleotides read TGTGCCAGCAGCAGGCGTGGTGAGCAGTTCTTC. The encoded protein is CASSRRGEQFF. This chain links TRBV21-1 with TRBJ2-1. TRBV21-1 is tagged as a pseudogene. This CDR3 comprises 11 residues.

V usage is TRBV27 and J usage is TRBJ2-1; 7 bases line up with TRBD1. The germline V gene encodes CDR1 MNHEY and CDR2 SMNVEV (reference sequence). The CDR3 totals 14 residues. V was pared by 4 bases and J by 7 bases, with 7 bases of the junction left unmatched. The DNA for the CDR3 is TGTGCCAGCAGTTCACCCCTACAGGGGAATGAGCAGTTCTTC. This codes for CASSSPLQGNEQFF.

The chain employs TRBV7-8 and TRBJ1-1; TRBD1 matches at 7 bases. The V and J ends lost 3 bases and 1 base, in that order; junction bases with no gene match: 8. The CDR3 is 16 residues long. The germline V gene has CDR1 SGHVS and CDR2 FQNEAQ. The CDR3 sequence: CASSFVATGKNTEAFF. CDR3 bases: TGTGCCAGCAGCTTCGTTGCGACAGGGAAGAACACTGAAGCTTTCTTT.

This sequence joins TRBV7-8 and TRBJ1-5; maybe TRBD1 (6 bases). Germline V gene data show CDR1 as SGHVS and CDR2 as FQNEAQ. The CDR3 loop spans 15 amino acids. V dropped 4 bases and J dropped 7 bases, with 17 bases sitting between them. In nucleotides, the CDR3 is TGTGCCAGCAGCTACGAGGGGGGGGTTCAACAGCCCCAGCATTTT. Encoded protein: CASSYEGGVQQPQHF.

The V gene is TRBV6-5, the J gene TRBJ1-1; D is perhaps TRBD1 (5 bases). The V gene lost 7 bases and the J gene lost 0 bases, with 9 bases spanning the gap. The germline V gene has CDR1 MNHEY and CDR2 SVGAGI. This CDR3 has 13 residues. CDR3 sequence reads: CASKVGVNTEAFF. For the CDR3, the DNA is TGTGCCAGCAAGGTAGGGGTGAACACTGAAGCTTTCTTT.

The chain employs TRBV6-5 and TRBJ1-5, with 8 bases aligning to TRBD1. The CDR3 has 15 amino acids. Germline V gene sequence: CDR1 MNHEY, CDR2 SVGAGI. V shed 5 bases and J 2 bases; nucleotides not matched to a gene: 5. The CDR3 bases are TGTGCCAGCAGTCCTACAGGGGGAGGCAATCAGCCCCAGCATTTT. Translation gives CASSPTGGGNQPQHF.

This rearrangement joins TRBV25-1 to TRBJ2-3; D not certain. The CDR3 contains 12 residues. Trimming removed 4 bases from V and 5 bases from J, with 7 bases in between. The germline V gene has CDR1 MGHDK and CDR2 SYGVNS. The CDR3 DNA reads TGTGCCAGCAGTGTTTGGAGAGATACGCAGTATTTT. Its protein product is CASSVWRDTQYF.

To note about this clone: Other nucleotide sequences from this sample produce the same CDR3. This rearrangement joins TRBV5-1 to TRBJ2-1; 10 bases align to TRBD1. The germline gives CDR1 SGHRS, CDR2 YFSETQ. J lost 4 bases, V lost 0 bases, and 4 bases had no gene match. This CDR3 has 16 residues. The CDR3 DNA reads as TGCGCCAGCAGCTTGGATGGGACAGGGGTATACAATGAGCAGTTCTTC. Translating it yields CASSLDGTGVYNEQFF. The full variable domain, completed using reference TRBV5-1 and TRBJ2-1, is KAGVTQTPRYLIKTRGQQVTLSCSPISGHRSVSWYQQTPGQGLQFLFEYFSETQRNKGNFPGRFSGRQFSNSRSEMNVSTLELGDSALYLCASSLDGTGVYNEQFFGPGTRLTVL.

This chain links TRBV7-9 with TRBJ1-4; no reliable D call. CDR1 is SEHNR, CDR2 FQNEAQ, per germline (reference sequence). V was trimmed by 7 bases and J by 0 bases, leaving 6 bases between them. The CDR3 consists of 13 residues. The CDR3 DNA reads as TGTGCCAGCACCCGCGCAACTAATGAAAAACTGTTTTTT. This sequence encodes CASTRATNEKLFF.

The rearrangement links TRBV3-1 (or the pseudogene TRBV3-2) to TRBJ2-3, with TRBD2 matching 15 bases. CDR1 and CDR2 (germline): LGHDT, YNNKEL (reference sequence). The CDR3 runs to 17 residues. V trimming: 4 bases; J trimming: 3 bases; junction bases outside the gene matches: 5. Here the CDR3 DNA reads TGTGCCAGCAGCCTTCCGGGACTAGCGGGAGGAACAGATACGCAGTATTTT. This codes for CASSLPGLAGGTDTQYF.

This rearrangement joins TRBV6-2 or TRBV6-3 to TRBJ1-4; 9 bases are shared with TRBD1. Germline CDR1 MNHEY, CDR2 SVGEGT. This CDR3 region has 15 residues. Trimming at V came to 4 bases and at J to 8 bases, leaving 8 bases not matched to a gene. CDR3 sequence: CASSSPGQGQEKLFF. DNA for the CDR3: TGTGCCAGCAGTTCTCCGGGACAGGGACAGGAAAAACTGTTTTTT.

The chain carries TRBV6-5 and TRBJ2-7; possible D gene TRBD2, 6 bases. The length of the CDR3 is 13 residues. The V gene lost 11 bases and the J gene lost 1 base, with 15 bases spanning the gap. CDR1 is MNHEY, CDR2 SVGAGI, per germline. The CDR3 region is CAPGSGRSYEQYF. The CDR3 bases are TGTGCCCCCGGGTCCGGGAGATCCTACGAGCAGTACTTC.

The V call is TRBV3-1 (or the pseudogene TRBV3-2), the J call TRBJ1-1, with D tentatively TRBD1 (5 bases). The germline CDR1 and CDR2 sequences are LGHDT and YNNKEL (reference sequence). The length of the CDR3 is 17 residues. V shed 4 bases and J shed 1 base, with 19 bases lying between them. The CDR3 reads CASSPENGRARNTEAFF. CDR3 DNA: TGTGCCAGCAGCCCAGAAAATGGCAGGGCGAGGAACACTGAAGCTTTCTTT.

The rearrangement uses TRBV29-1 and TRBJ2-2, with 7 bases aligning to TRBD1. This CDR3 contains 14 residues. Germline V gene data show CDR1 as SQVTM and CDR2 as ANQGSEA. The V segment lost 4 bases and the J segment 2 bases; nucleotides outside the gene matches: 4. The CDR3 coding sequence is TGCAGCGTTGCGGGACAGCTAAACACCGGGGAGCTGTTTTTT. Its translation: CSVAGQLNTGELFF.

This clone appeared once. The gene calls are TRBV6-4 and TRBJ1-5, with TRBD1 matching 7 bases. V lost 9 bases, J lost 0 bases, and 5 bases stayed unmatched. Germline V lookup: CDR1 MRHNA, CDR2 SNTAGT. The CDR3 length is 14 residues. CDR3 nucleotide sequence: TGTGCCAGTTGGACAGGAGATAGCAATCAGCCCCAGCATTTT. Encoded protein: CASWTGDSNQPQHF.

This rearrangement joins TRBV3-1 (or the pseudogene TRBV3-2) to TRBJ1-5; D remains ambiguous. This CDR3 has 13 amino acids. V was clipped by 4 bases and J by 5 bases, with 9 bases between them. CDR1 is LGHDT, CDR2 YNNKEL, per germline (reference sequence). The CDR3 loop is CASSPDIDQPQHF. The CDR3 region has the DNA TGTGCCAGCAGCCCAGACATAGATCAGCCCCAGCATTTT.

The J gene is TRBJ2-2, the V gene TRBV6-5; no clear D. The germline V gene encodes CDR1 MNHEY and CDR2 SVGAGI. V shed 7 bases and J shed 0 bases, with 9 bases lying between them. The CDR3 is 14 amino acids. The CDR3 bases are TGTGCCAGCACCGAAGGGACGAACACCGGGGAGCTGTTTTTT. This encodes CASTEGTNTGELFF.

The chain uses TRBV7-9 and TRBJ2-1; 7 bases are a match to TRBD1. CDR3 length equals 13 residues. V lost 8 bases and J lost 6; bases outside the gene matches: 7. Germline V gene lookup returns CDR1 SEHNR and CDR2 FQNEAQ (reference sequence). CDR3 DNA sequence: TGTGCCAGCGCCGTTGCAGGGGGCAATGAGCAGTTCTTC. This sequence encodes CASAVAGGNEQFF.

The chain is built from TRBV20-1 and TRBJ2-7; D uncertain. V was clipped by 6 bases and J by 3 bases, with 6 bases between them. This CDR3 spans 10 amino acids. Germline CDR1 DFQATT, CDR2 SNEGSKA (reference sequence). CDR3 coding DNA: TGCAGTGCCAACGACTACGAGCAGTACTTC. This sequence encodes CSANDYEQYF.

The chain combines TRBV5-4 with TRBJ1-2; D possibly corresponds to TRBD1 (6 bases). The length of the CDR3 is 14 residues. The V gene's germline CDR1 is SGHNT and CDR2 YYREEE (reference sequence). The ends were cut back, 5 bases at V and 1 base at J, with 12 bases in the middle. The CDR3 DNA sequence: TGTGCCAGCAGTGGACAGTCTCTTAACTATGGCTACACCTTC. Its translation: CASSGQSLNYGYTF.

The chain is built from TRBV11-2 and TRBJ1-6, with a weak D call TRBD1 (6 bases). The CDR3 totals 17 residues. CDR1 is SGHAT and CDR2 is FQNNGV in the germline V gene. V was trimmed by 0 bases and J by 0 bases, leaving 9 bases between them. CDR3 coding DNA: TGTGCCAGCAGCTTAGATGCGACAGGCTCCTATAATTCACCCCTCCACTTT. It is translated as CASSLDATGSYNSPLHF.

This clone has a count of ten or more. The V gene is TRBV2, the J gene TRBJ1-5; the match to TRBD1 covers 7 bases. CDR3 length: 14 residues. V lost 2 bases and J lost 7; bases outside the gene matches: 5. Per the germline V gene, CDR1 is SNHLY and CDR2 is FYNNEI. CDR3 sequence: CASSEQGVWQPQHF. CDR3 in DNA: TGTGCCAGCAGTGAACAGGGGGTTTGGCAGCCCCAGCATTTT.

This clone was seen once. V and J are TRBV29-1 and TRBJ2-7; D not resolved. The CDR3 has 13 amino acids. CDR1 and CDR2 (germline): SQVTM, ANQGSEA. With 4 bases removed from V and 2 bases from J, the gap between germline ends came to 12 bases. The CDR3 reads CSVARAAPYEQYF. The CDR3 coding sequence is TGCAGCGTTGCAAGAGCCGCCCCCTACGAGCAGTACTTC.

In this sample, this clone turned up a few times. The chain has TRBV4-1 and TRBJ1-2, with a weak D call TRBD1 (5 bases). The CDR3 is 14 residues long. Trimming stripped 0 bases from V and 8 bases from J, with 13 bases between. Germline CDR1 reads MGHRA; CDR2 reads YSYEKL. The CDR3, as DNA: TGCGCCAGCAGCCAAGAGGGGCCTAGGGAGGGCTACACCTTC. Amino acid sequence: CASSQEGPREGYTF.